Presented here are 22 T cell receptor beta chains from one specimen sequenced in a study of identical twins (dated by TCRdb to the mid-2010s). Library preparation used 5' RACE. Data came from an Illumina HiSeq 2000. TCRdb reworked the public reads: Q25 trimming with fastp, MiXCR clone assembly, productive beta chains retained. Rows with a matching CDR3 protein are joined into one entry that keeps the most common DNA and genes. Recorded for this sample are about 890,000 distinct CDR3 sequences; around 12% of them occurred a single time. The ten largest clones capture around 1.6% of the sample. This same sample was also part of a study on yellow fever vaccine responses in identical twins.

The sequenced sample was PBMCs. The receptors derive from a woman aged 18 to 35 in good health.

This clonotype was detected many times. This sequence joins TRBV5-1 and TRBJ2-2; TRBD1 matches at 8 bases. The CDR3 sequence is 16 residues long. Germline trimming cut 2 bases from V and 0 bases from J; bases unmatched to any gene: 3. Germline assignment: CDR1 SGHRS and CDR2 YFSETQ. The CDR3 DNA reads TGCGCCAGCAGCTTCAGGGGGCCGGCGAACACCGGGGAGCTGTTTTTT. This translates into CASSFRGPANTGELFF.

The V and J genes are TRBV18 and TRBJ2-1, with D uncertain. Germline loops: CDR1 KGHSH, CDR2 LQKENI. V was pared by 3 bases and J by 8 bases, with 14 bases between. This CDR3 has 14 residues. CDR3 protein: CASSPTSARDEQFF. The DNA for the CDR3 is TGTGCCAGCTCACCTACCTCTGCTAGAGATGAGCAGTTCTTC.

This clonotype has more than one count but fewer than ten. The chain couples TRBV12-3 or TRBV12-4 to TRBJ1-1, with 8 bases that match TRBD1. CDR3 length: 13 residues. V was clipped by 3 bases and J by 10 bases; unmatched bases: 7. The CDR3 DNA sequence: TGTGCCAGCAGTTTCCGGGACAGGTTTTCAGCTTTCTTT. This encodes CASSFRDRFSAFF.

The table lists this clonotype with many counts. This chain uses TRBV7-9 with TRBJ2-2; 9 nucleotides agree with TRBD2. This CDR3 spans 16 amino acids. V gave up 1 base and J gave up 2 bases; unmatched junction bases: 2. Looked up from germline, CDR1 is SEHNR and CDR2 is FQNEAQ (reference sequence). CDR3 sequence: CASSLGLAENTGELFF. The CDR3 DNA reads as TGTGCCAGCAGCTTAGGACTAGCGGAAAACACCGGGGAGCTGTTTTTT.

This clonotype was picked up a small number of times. The CDR3 DNA reads as TGTGCCAGCAGACGGGACAAAGGGGTCGGTACCGGGGAGCTGTTTTTT. Amino acids: CASRRDKGVGTGELFF. The chain combines TRBV7-9 with TRBJ2-2, with D possibly TRBD1 on 6 matching bases. Germline CDR1 reads SEHNR; CDR2 reads FQNEAQ (reference sequence). The V end lost 6 bases, the J end lost 5 bases, and 19 bases lay between the germline ends. The CDR3 has 16 residues.

This clonotype appeared many times. The chain recombines TRBV18 with TRBJ1-1; 7 nucleotides align to TRBD1. The CDR3 contains 14 residues. V shed 5 bases and J 5 bases; nucleotides not matched to a gene: 8. Germline V CDR1 and CDR2: KGHSH, LQKENI. This CDR3 is CASSTGARYTEAFF. The CDR3 coding sequence is TGTGCCAGCTCAACAGGGGCGCGGTATACTGAAGCTTTCTTT.

This chain connects TRBV20-1 to TRBJ1-6, with TRBD1 matching 7 bases. The CDR3 extends over 15 amino acids. Germline lookup yields CDR1 DFQATT and CDR2 SNEGSKA (reference sequence). Trimming took 1 base from V and 6 from J; bases not matched to a gene: 6. The CDR3 DNA reads as TGCAGTGCTAGAGTGCCGGGACAGCTTAATTCACCCCTCCACTTT. This sequence encodes CSARVPGQLNSPLHF.

Ten or more counts support this clonotype. The chain combines TRBV18 with TRBJ2-2; D gene uncertain. The CDR3 has 14 amino acids. V was clipped by 1 base and J by 2 bases, with 5 bases between them. Germline V CDR1 and CDR2: KGHSH, LQKENI. The CDR3 here is CASSPLSNTGELFF. The CDR3 bases are TGTGCCAGCTCACCACTTAGCAACACCGGGGAGCTGTTTTTT.

This clonotype was seen at least ten times. The V and J genes are TRBV24-1 and TRBJ1-1; no firm D call. Trimming removed 6 bases from V and 2 bases from J, with 9 bases in between. Germline CDR1 and CDR2: KGHDR and SFDVKD. The CDR3 runs to 13 residues. The CDR3 bases are TGTGCCACCAGTAGTAGCGGAAACACTGAAGCTTTCTTT. It codes for CATSSSGNTEAFF.

This clonotype was seen a handful of times. J is TRBJ2-7 and V is TRBV3-1; possible D gene TRBD2, 5 bases. The CDR3 contains 14 residues. Germline lookup yields CDR1 LGHDT and CDR2 YNNKEL (reference sequence). The germline V and J ends were trimmed by 1 base and 0 bases, with 7 bases remaining between them. Written as DNA, the CDR3 is TGTGCCAGCAGCCAAGGTGGAGGCTCCTACGAGCAGTACGTC. Its translation is CASSQGGGSYEQYV.

This rearrangement joins TRBV5-1 to TRBJ1-4, with TRBD1 matching over 10 bases. V lost 0 bases and J lost 3; bases outside the gene matches: 11. This CDR3 comprises 19 residues. Germline CDR1 reads SGHRS; CDR2 reads YFSETQ. CDR3 DNA sequence: TGCGCCAGCAGCTTGGTTGGGACAGGGGCTCGAACTGCTAATGAAAAACTGTTTTTT. Its protein product is CASSLVGTGARTANEKLFF.

This clonotype showed up many times. The chain links TRBV7-3 to TRBJ2-1; either TRBD1 or TRBD2 may fit D (6 bases each). CDR3 size: 15 residues. V lost 1 base and J lost 6, with 13 bases in between. Germline V gene lookup returns CDR1 SGHTA and CDR2 FQGTGA. The CDR3 reads CASSLRGGLGNEQFF. The CDR3 DNA follows: TGTGCCAGCAGCTTAAGAGGGGGACTGGGCAATGAGCAGTTCTTC.

V is TRBV27 and J is TRBJ2-2, with a weak D call TRBD1 (5 bases). Between the trimmed V and J ends, which lost 6 bases and 2 bases, there was a span of 10 bases. Germline CDR1 MNHEY, CDR2 SMNVEV (reference sequence). This CDR3 contains 14 residues. For the CDR3, the DNA is TGTGCCAGCAGGGGGCCCGAAAACACCGGGGAGCTGTTTTTT. Its translation: CASRGPENTGELFF.

This clonotype was observed a handful of times. This chain uses TRBV20-1 with TRBJ2-5; the match to TRBD1 covers 9 bases. This CDR3 region has 14 residues. Germline trimming cut 6 bases from V and 4 bases from J; bases unmatched to any gene: 9. Germline V gene data show CDR1 as DFQATT and CDR2 as SNEGSKA (reference sequence). The CDR3 bases are TGCAGTGCCCTTTTGGGACAGGGTTTAGAGACCCAGTACTTC. Amino acids: CSALLGQGLETQYF.

This chain uses TRBV3-1 with TRBJ2-1; 8 bases map to TRBD2. The length of the CDR3 is 17 residues. V lost 1 base and J lost 0; bases outside the gene matches: 5. Germline V gene lookup returns CDR1 LGHDT and CDR2 YNNKEL (reference sequence). The CDR3 protein is CASSQATSGTSYNEQFF. The CDR3, as DNA: TGTGCCAGCAGCCAAGCCACTAGCGGTACCTCCTACAATGAGCAGTTCTTC.

At least ten counts were recorded for this clonotype. The V and J genes are TRBV15 and TRBJ1-2, with D possibly matching TRBD1 (5 bases). The CDR3 contains 13 residues. With 8 bases removed from V and 5 bases from J, the gap between germline ends came to 15 bases. Germline lookup yields CDR1 LNHNV and CDR2 YYDKDF (reference sequence). This CDR3 reads CATGTGVGYGYTF. The CDR3 nucleotides read TGTGCCACCGGTACAGGAGTGGGTTATGGCTACACCTTC.

This clonotype was detected many times. The V call is TRBV5-1, the J call TRBJ2-3; 9 bases are a match to TRBD1. CDR1 is SGHRS and CDR2 is YFSETQ in the germline V gene. CDR3 length equals 15 residues. The V segment lost 6 bases and the J segment 3 bases; nucleotides outside the gene matches: 8. The CDR3 DNA reads TGCGCCAGCACCAGAGACAGGGGGGATACAGATACGCAGTATTTT. This gives the protein CASTRDRGDTDTQYF. Complete variable domain (other parts from reference TRBV5-1 and TRBJ2-3): KAGVTQTPRYLIKTRGQQVTLSCSPISGHRSVSWYQQTPGQGLQFLFEYFSETQRNKGNFPGRFSGRQFSNSRSEMNVSTLELGDSALYLCASTRDRGDTDTQYFGPGTRLTVL.

The genes are TRBV7-8 and TRBJ1-5, with D perhaps TRBD1 (5 bases). Germline loops: CDR1 SGHVS, CDR2 FQNEAQ. Deletions cut 3 bases from V and 3 bases from J, with 15 bases between. There are 16 residues in the CDR3. The CDR3, as DNA: TGTGCCAGCAGCTTCGGGGAGAAGGGACTCAATCAGCCCCAGCATTTT. This codes for CASSFGEKGLNQPQHF. Looking up the rest from reference TRBV7-8 and TRBJ1-5 gives the full variable domain: GAGVSQSPRYKVAKRGQDVALRCDPISGHVSLFWYQQALGQGPEFLTYFQNEAQLDKSGLPSDRFFAERPEGSVSTLKIQRTQQEDSAVYLCASSFGEKGLNQPQHFGDGTRLSIL.

This clonotype occurred a few times. The rearrangement links TRBV15 to TRBJ2-3; TRBD1 matches at 7 bases. The junction had 12 bases not matched to a gene; V was cut back by 5 bases and J by 7 bases. The germline V gene has CDR1 LNHNV and CDR2 YYDKDF (reference sequence). CDR3 length: 15 amino acids. CDR3 loop: CATSRTGHQRYTQYF. The CDR3, as DNA: TGTGCCACCAGCCGGACAGGACACCAACGGTATACGCAGTATTTT.

This clonotype was recorded a few times. The chain joins TRBV5-5 to TRBJ2-5; D uncertain. V lost 2 bases and J lost 5, with 10 bases in between. The germline CDR1 and CDR2 sequences are SGHKS and YYEKEE (reference sequence). This CDR3 is built from 13 residues. The CDR3: CASSFDSLETQYF. The CDR3 DNA reads TGTGCCAGCAGCTTCGACTCCCTGGAGACCCAGTACTTC.

This chain links TRBV4-1 with TRBJ2-5, with a weak D call TRBD1 (5 bases). Germline CDR1 reads MGHRA; CDR2 reads YSYEKL. The CDR3 sequence is 16 residues long. V shed 0 bases and J shed 5 bases, with 16 bases lying between them. This CDR3 is CASSQDMAGSGETQYF. CDR3 nucleotides: TGCGCCAGCAGCCAAGATATGGCAGGGTCAGGGGAGACCCAGTACTTC.

This clonotype was seen only a few times. The CDR3 spells CASSLTGQYNEQFF. For the CDR3, the DNA is TGTGCCAGCAGCTTAACAGGGCAGTACAATGAGCAGTTCTTC. The rearrangement links TRBV5-5 to TRBJ2-1; D is perhaps TRBD1 (6 bases). Between the trimmed V and J ends, which lost 2 bases and 4 bases, there was a span of 10 bases. This CDR3 has 14 residues. The germline V gene encodes CDR1 SGHKS and CDR2 YYEKEE (reference sequence).